There are many counts of the clone carrying this T cell receptor (beta chain). Unmatched junction bases numbered 4, after V lost 1 base and J lost 1 base. The CDR3 sequence is 15 residues long. CDR1 and CDR2 from the germline V gene are SEHNR and FQNEAQ (reference sequence). What was amplified from RNA transcripts were TCR beta CDR3 regions. An initial round of RT-PCR targeting the TCR CDR3 relied on the HTBI primer set. TCRdb analysed the multiplex PCR reads with MiXCR anew, one entry per CDR3 protein. The table records some 420,000 distinct CDR3 sequences, around 13% of them present only once. This record belongs to a study of T cells in Graves' hyperthyroidism and ophthalmopathy. When ophthalmopathy did not progress within 18 months, Graves' hyperthyroidism was considered stable. On the basis of clinical symptoms, serum thyroxine and TRAb, thyroid ultrasound and orbital computed tomography, diagnoses were made. Fresh peripheral blood, under 11 ml, yielded the PBMCs.

This chain links TRBV7-9 with TRBJ2-7, with 7 bases fitting TRBD1. The sequenced sample was blood. The sequence came from a woman aged 18-29 years with Graves' hyperthyroidism. CDR3 nucleotide sequence: TGTGCCAGCAGCTTAGTAGACAGGGCGTCCTACGAGCAGTACTTC. Translating it yields CASSLVDRASYEQYF.